A selection of T cell receptor beta chains follows, all from one sample in a study of Graves' ophthalmopathy and Graves' hyperthyroidism. TCRdb re-called the multiplex PCR reads with MiXCR, one entry per CDR3 protein. The sample comprises a few hundred thousand distinct CDR3 sequences, roughly 40% of which are singletons, and about 4.2% rests with the top ten. The material sequenced was peripheral blood or thyroid tissue (not recorded which). Source of these receptors: an adult man with Graves' hyperthyroidism. Each CDR3 is given without its conserved first and last residue. The D gene is left open where the match is weak. Where a row states a size, it is once, few, many or the class of an expanded clone; other rows omit it.

TRBJ2-5 NA many TRBV14 ASSPQPGAKETQY
TRBJ2-2 TRBD1 few TRBV28 ASSERGHGGELF
TRBJ2-2 NA NA TRBV7-2 ASSSGYAANTGELF
TRBJ2-7 TRBD1 many TRBV5-6 ASRRDREGEQY
TRBJ2-5 NA many TRBV7-3 ASSFHGGQETQY
TRBJ1-5 NA many TRBV2 ASSEDEGRSNQPQH
NA TRBD1 NA TRBV10-3 AISLGQGRDTQY
TRBJ2-3 NA NA TRBV5-1 ACWFGDGTQY
TRBJ1-6 TRBD1 NA TRBV25-1 ARVSGTGTSPLH
TRBJ1-1 NA NA TRBV12-5 ASDLGQPNTEAF
TRBJ2-5 TRBD1 many TRBV6-5 ASSWTGGETQY
TRBJ2-2 NA NA TRBV20-1 SARDWAGNTGELF
TRBJ2-7 NA many TRBV5-8 ASSFRQGLSYEQY
TRBJ2-7 NA many TRBV4-1 ASSQDDGSYEQY
TRBJ2-7 TRBD2 many TRBV7-2 ASSLFWAGGMDEQY
TRBJ1-1 TRBD1 few TRBV30 AWRGWTGDTEAF
TRBJ1-4 NA NA TRBV6-5 ASSEHPSGSNEKLF
TRBJ1-3 NA few TRBV18 ASSRQIVSGNTIY
NA TRBD2 few TRBV29-1 SVEDWTSGSNEQF
TRBJ2-7 TRBD2 many TRBV4-1 ASSQGGGGTYEQY
TRBJ2-7 TRBD1 few TRBV10-3 AISLGQESYEQY
TRBJ1-5 NA many TRBV24-1 ATSDFLGLPQH
TRBJ1-2 NA many TRBV6-1 ASSASGGTGGYT
TRBJ2-6 TRBD1 many TRBV29-1 SVEMYRGAGANVLT
TRBJ2-5 NA NA TRBV12-3/TRBV12-4 ASSLDVVRQPQY
TRBJ2-5 NA NA TRBV7-6 ASSLRSGVSGTQY
TRBJ1-4 NA once TRBV29-1 SARSGVATNEKLF
TRBJ1-1 NA few TRBV4-1 ASSQETRENAEAF
TRBJ1-1 TRBD1 many TRBV9 ASSVDPGQGVNTEAF
TRBJ2-3 NA NA TRBV19 ASSISSSTDTQY
TRBJ2-3 TRBD2 NA TRBV20-1 SATALSSGRADTQY
TRBJ2-2 NA NA TRBV7-6 ASSLAGASWELF
TRBJ1-2 NA once TRBV29-1 SVFFPSANTGEGTILYGYT
TRBJ1-4 NA many TRBV7-9 ASSEDRATNEKLF
TRBJ2-7 TRBD1 many TRBV27 ASSLDRGSEQY
TRBJ1-2 NA few TRBV28 ASSPRVWDGYT
TRBJ1-3 NA many TRBV15 ATSRGGRGFSGNTIY
TRBJ1-5 TRBD1 many TRBV5-1 ASSLSPGGLGGNQPQH
TRBJ2-6 NA few TRBV11-2 ASSLWVSGANVLT
TRBJ1-2 TRBD1 many TRBV10-3 AISEPDRGDGYT
TRBJ1-5 NA NA TRBV12-3/TRBV12-4 ASSPGLVETQH
TRBJ2-7 TRBD1 NA TRBV2 ASSPRGDRVAGEQY
TRBJ1-6 NA NA TRBV2 ASSERRGTGLPLH
TRBJ1-1 NA many TRBV11-2 ASSFPTEAF
TRBJ2-3 NA many TRBV7-9 ASSYQADTQY
TRBJ2-5 TRBD1 NA TRBV25-1 ASSAGGAETQY
TRBJ2-5 TRBD2 NA TRBV7-3 ASTPGLAGGQETQY
TRBJ1-1 TRBD1 many TRBV11-2 ASSLAQGAQVAF
TRBJ1-1 TRBD1 few TRBV28 ASVQGETEAF
TRBJ2-3 TRBD2 NA TRBV2 ASSVARAGTDTQY
TRBJ2-7 NA NA TRBV14 ASSQVRGRGEQY
TRBJ1-5 TRBD1 many TRBV7-8 ASSSRDSFSNQPQH
TRBJ2-7 TRBD1 few TRBV7-9 ASSSTDRGDYEQY
TRBJ1-4 TRBD1 many TRBV24-1 ATSDSLAGTGTEKLF
TRBJ2-3 NA NA TRBV7-9 ASSPQIFGASTDTQY
TRBJ2-7 NA NA TRBV12-3/TRBV12-4 ASSELGGDGCEQY
TRBJ1-1 NA NA TRBV19 ASRINIEAF
TRBJ2-7 NA many TRBV29-1 SVEVRASYEQY
TRBJ1-1 NA NA TRBV27 ASRDWGAEAF